The T cell receptor (beta chain) described here comes from a study of cytomegalovirus exposure and HLA in healthy donors. Study outcomes and limitations: Researchers reported in a later analysis that a missense DCLRE1C variant was tied to TCR beta V- and J-gene trimming. Per a later analysis, roughly 17,000 TCR beta sequences showed association with HLA alleles at 0.05 false discovery rate.

In the PCR, 60 Vbeta and 13 Jbeta primers were used. The protocol was immunoSEQ multiplex PCR, while the TCRdb copy is restricted to in-frame clones and leaves out a portion. The repertoire holds 110,000 or so clones, with 67% as singletons. The CDR3 loop spans 14 amino acids. Germline CDR1 is MNHEY and CDR2 is SVGAGI. Losses at the gene ends were 6 bases for V and 4 bases for J; bases not matched to a gene: 7. Each donor was healthy, and each was a bone marrow donor. Remarks on this clone: Its matching antigen is unknown.

V usage is TRBV6-5 and J usage is TRBJ1-1; TRBD1 aligns across 8 bases. This sequence originates from a man aged 18 to 29 in good health and CMV-seropositive. Sequenced: PBMCs. In DNA, the CDR3 is TGTGCCAGCAGGATAAAACAGGGGGGCACTGAAGCTTTCTTT. It specifies CASRIKQGGTEAFF.